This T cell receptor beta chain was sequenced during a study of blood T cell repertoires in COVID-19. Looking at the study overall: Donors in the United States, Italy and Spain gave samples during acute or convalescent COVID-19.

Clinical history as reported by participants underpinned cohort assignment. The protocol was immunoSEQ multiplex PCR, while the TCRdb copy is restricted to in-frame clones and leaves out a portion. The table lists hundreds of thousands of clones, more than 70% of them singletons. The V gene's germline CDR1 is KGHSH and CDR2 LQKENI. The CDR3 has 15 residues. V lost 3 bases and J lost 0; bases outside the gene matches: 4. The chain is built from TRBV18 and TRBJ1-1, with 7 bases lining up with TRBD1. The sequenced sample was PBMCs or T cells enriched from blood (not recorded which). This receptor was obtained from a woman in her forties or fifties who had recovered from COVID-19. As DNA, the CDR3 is TGTGCCAGCTCACCCGGACAGGTGATGAACACTGAAGCTTTCTTT. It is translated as CASSPGQVMNTEAFF.